What follows are 23 T cell receptor beta chains derived from one specimen sequenced in a study of blood T cell repertoires in COVID-19. TCRdb's copy holds only in-frame clones and misses some; the assay was immunoSEQ multiplex PCR. The table shows 70,000 to 95,000 clones, with approximately 89% occurring only once. The sample consisted of peripheral blood. These receptors originate from a man aged 50 to 60 with acute or convalescent COVID-19.

This clone turned up a few times. The genes are TRBV20-1 and TRBJ2-5, with a possible D match to TRBD2 (5 bases). Trimming took 3 bases from V and 2 from J, leaving 22 bases between them. CDR1 is DFQATT, CDR2 SNEGSKA, per germline (reference sequence). The CDR3 spans 17 residues. The CDR3 sequence is CSASHQRPSESQETQYF. The CDR3 DNA follows: TGCAGTGCTAGTCACCAGCGGCCCTCGGAGTCGCAAGAGACCCAGTACTTC.

The chain joins TRBV28 to TRBJ2-3, with TRBD2 matching over 7 bases. Germline V gene data show CDR1 as MDHEN and CDR2 as SYDVKM. Trimming at V came to 9 bases and at J to 5 bases, leaving 17 bases not matched to a gene. CDR3 size: 16 residues. CDR3 sequence reads: CASGGVLEGGGDTQYF. In DNA, the CDR3 is TGTGCCAGTGGGGGGGTATTGGAGGGCGGTGGAGATACGCAGTATTTT.

The chain carries TRBV7-3 and TRBJ2-2, with D unresolved. Trimming removed 5 bases from V and 2 bases from J, with 18 bases in between. Germline CDR1 reads SGHTA; CDR2 reads FQGTGA. The CDR3 sequence is 17 residues long. The CDR3 region has the DNA TGTGCCAGCAGCCCGTACCCCGGGTCCCAAAACACCGGGGAGCTGTTTTTT. Translating gives CASSPYPGSQNTGELFF. Using reference TRBV7-3 and TRBJ2-2 for the parts outside the CDR3, the full variable domain is GAGVSQTPSNKVTEKGKYVELRCDPISGHTALYWYRQSLGQGPEFLIYFQGTGAADDSGLPNDRFFAVRPEGSVSTLKIQRTERGDSAVYLCASSPYPGSQNTGELFFGEGSRLTVL.

V gene TRBV24-1 combines with J gene TRBJ2-3; D is unclear. The CDR3 spans 15 residues. Germline CDR1 and CDR2: KGHDR and SFDVKD. V dropped 3 bases and J dropped 4 bases, with 13 bases sitting between them. CDR3 sequence: CATSDRSRVSDTQYF. The CDR3 region has the DNA TGTGCCACCAGTGATCGATCCCGGGTTTCAGATACGCAGTATTTT.

The rearrangement uses TRBV9 and TRBJ2-7, with D perhaps TRBD2 (5 bases). V was trimmed by 3 bases and J by 3 bases, leaving 16 bases between them. Germline V gene sequence: CDR1 SGDLS, CDR2 YYNGEE. This CDR3 comprises 15 residues. Here the CDR3 reads CASSGGWGEGYEQYF. The CDR3 bases are TGTGCCAGCAGCGGTGGGTGGGGAGAAGGCTACGAGCAGTACTTC.

The V call is TRBV18, the J call TRBJ1-3, with D unresolved. The CDR3 is 16 residues long. Trimming shortened V by 4 bases and J by 0 bases, and 13 bases separated the two germline ends. The germline V gene has CDR1 KGHSH and CDR2 LQKENI. The CDR3 spells CASSQQSQASGNTIYF. The CDR3 DNA reads TGTGCCAGCTCACAGCAGAGCCAGGCCTCTGGAAACACCATATATTTT.

This rearrangement joins TRBV20-1 to TRBJ2-1; D is unresolved. Germline CDR1 is DFQATT and CDR2 is SNEGSKA (reference sequence). The CDR3 has 13 residues. Trimming cost V 3 bases and J 6 bases, with 12 bases left between them. The CDR3: CSASSPFSNEQFF. Here the CDR3 DNA reads TGCAGTGCTAGTTCTCCTTTTAGCAATGAGCAGTTCTTC.

The genes are TRBV5-1 and TRBJ1-2; the D is unclear. The V end was cut by 4 bases, the J end by 5 bases, with 15 bases between. Germline loops: CDR1 SGHRS, CDR2 YFSETQ. The CDR3 sequence is 14 residues long. DNA of the CDR3: TGCGCCAGCAGCCCGAGACTGGATGGATATGGCTACACCTTC. As protein: CASSPRLDGYGYTF.

The chain is built from TRBV21-1 and TRBJ1-6; the table names TRBD1, a call not compared with the DNA. TRBV21-1 counts as a pseudogene. CDR3 size: 17 residues. The DNA for the CDR3 is TGTGCCAGCAGCAAAGCAGCAGGGGACTCCTATAATTCACCCCTCCACTTT. Protein sequence: CASSKAAGDSYNSPLHF.

V and J are TRBV5-1 and TRBJ2-7; possibly TRBD1 for D (5 bases). The germline V gene has CDR1 SGHRS and CDR2 YFSETQ. Trimming removed 2 bases from V and 6 bases from J, with 9 bases in between. This CDR3 has 12 amino acids. The CDR3 region has the DNA TGCGCCAGCAGCTTCGCAGGGATCGAGCAGTACTTC. Its translation is CASSFAGIEQYF.

This clone was found once. The V gene is TRBV5-4, the J gene TRBJ2-2, with D hard to call. The CDR3 is 13 amino acids. V was trimmed by 4 bases and J by 3 bases, leaving 7 bases between them. Germline CDR1 is SGHNT and CDR2 is YYREEE (reference sequence). The CDR3 DNA is TGTGCCAGCAGCCCAAGAGACACCGGGGAGCTGTTTTTT. Protein product: CASSPRDTGELFF. The full variable domain, completed using reference TRBV5-4 and TRBJ2-2, is ETGVTQSPTHLIKTRGQQVTLRCSSQSGHNTVSWYQQALGQGPQFIFQYYREEENGRGNFPPRFSGLQFPNYSSELNVNALELDDSALYLCASSPRDTGELFFGEGSRLTVL.

V usage is TRBV5-8 and J usage is TRBJ2-1; D unclear. V was trimmed by 9 bases and J by 0 bases, leaving 16 bases between them. Looked up from germline, CDR1 is SGHTS and CDR2 is YDEGEE. The CDR3 extends over 15 amino acids. DNA for the CDR3: TGTGCCACCTCAGTGGGCCTGAGCTCCTACAATGAGCAGTTCTTC. Translation: CATSVGLSSYNEQFF.

The chain uses TRBV6-5 and TRBJ2-2; no firm D call. Trimming left V 2 bases short and J 4 bases short, with 8 bases between. CDR1 and CDR2 from the germline V gene are MNHEY and SVGAGI. The CDR3 loop spans 14 amino acids. DNA for the CDR3: TGTGCCAGCAGTTACGCGACAACCACCGGGGAGCTGTTTTTT. It codes for CASSYATTTGELFF.

The J gene is TRBJ2-7, the V gene TRBV15, with TRBD2 as a possible D gene (6 bases). Germline V lookup: CDR1 LNHNV, CDR2 YYDKDF (reference sequence). The CDR3 covers 13 residues. V lost 0 bases, J lost 4 bases, and 7 bases lay in between. The CDR3 DNA follows: TGTGCCACCAGCAGAGAGGGAGGATACGAGCAGTACTTC. The encoded protein is CATSREGGYEQYF.

The sample holds one count of this clone. The chain uses TRBV7-8 and TRBJ2-1; 11 nucleotides match TRBD2. Germline values: CDR1 SGHVS, CDR2 FQNEAQ. There are 17 residues in the CDR3. Trimming cost V 3 bases and J 7 bases; bases outside gene matches: 11. The CDR3 loop reads CASSFRLAGGRENEQFF. CDR3 sequence (DNA): TGTGCCAGCAGCTTTCGTCTAGCGGGAGGTCGGGAGAATGAGCAGTTCTTC.

This chain connects TRBV13 to TRBJ2-1, with 8 positions matching TRBD2. The germline CDR1 and CDR2 sequences are PRHDT and FYEKMQ (reference sequence). V shed 1 base, J shed 4 bases, and the junction held 6 bases outside the gene matches. The CDR3 runs to 16 residues. The CDR3 protein is CASSLEATSAYNEQFF. CDR3 bases: TGTGCCAGCAGCTTAGAGGCGACTAGCGCTTACAATGAGCAGTTCTTC.

The chain is built from TRBV2 and TRBJ1-2; 9 bases align to TRBD1. The V gene's germline CDR1 is SNHLY and CDR2 FYNNEI. J was trimmed by 1 base and V by 7 bases; bases with no gene match: 7. The CDR3 sequence is 15 residues long. The CDR3 nucleotides are TGTGCCAGCACCTTATGGGGACAGGGTAACTATGGCTACACCTTC. It translates to CASTLWGQGNYGYTF.

V gene TRBV7-8 combines with J gene TRBJ2-1, with 10 bases lining up with TRBD2. The J segment lost 7 bases and the V segment lost 6 bases, leaving 9 bases of the junction unmatched. CDR1 and CDR2 (germline): SGHVS, FQNEAQ. The CDR3 is 15 amino acids. Here the CDR3 reads CASSLGLARPNEQFF. CDR3 nucleotide sequence: TGTGCCAGCAGTCTGGGACTAGCGCGACCAAATGAGCAGTTCTTC.

The chain carries TRBV19 and TRBJ1-2; D might be TRBD1 (5 bases). Trimming removed 4 bases from V and 5 bases from J, with 11 bases in between. This CDR3 comprises 13 residues. Germline CDR1 is LNHDA and CDR2 is SQIVND (reference sequence). The CDR3 loop is CASSRGIGYGYTF. The CDR3 region has the DNA TGTGCCAGTAGTAGGGGCATTGGGTATGGCTACACCTTC.

This chain uses TRBV5-4 with TRBJ2-1, with 8 nucleotides matching TRBD2. The CDR3 is 16 amino acids. J was trimmed by 6 bases and V by 0 bases; bases with no gene match: 8. Germline V CDR1 and CDR2: SGHNT, YYREEE (reference sequence). The CDR3 protein is CASSLGRGGPGNEQFF. In nucleotides, the CDR3 is TGTGCCAGCAGCTTGGGCCGGGGGGGCCCCGGCAATGAGCAGTTCTTC.

This chain uses TRBV9 with TRBJ1-3, with TRBD1 identical over 8 bases. Trimming took 3 bases from V and 3 from J; bases not matched to a gene: 2. In germline, CDR1 is SGDLS, CDR2 YYNGEE. The CDR3 has 14 amino acids. CDR3 sequence reads: CASSAGTGGNTIYF. CDR3 bases: TGTGCCAGCAGCGCGGGGACAGGTGGAAACACCATATATTTT.

The V and J genes are TRBV9 and TRBJ2-5, with D hard to call. The germline V gene has CDR1 SGDLS and CDR2 YYNGEE. This CDR3 has 16 amino acids. Between the trimmed V and J ends, which lost 0 bases and 2 bases, there was a span of 14 bases. As DNA, the CDR3 is TGTGCCAGCAGCGTAGGCGGAACAATCCCTCAAGAGACCCAGTACTTC. This sequence encodes CASSVGGTIPQETQYF.

This clone showed up just once. This sequence joins TRBV5-1 and TRBJ2-1, with 14 bases that match TRBD2. The CDR3 is 15 residues long. V lost 3 bases to trimming and J lost 8 bases; unmatched junction nucleotides: 4. Germline V gene sequence: CDR1 SGHRS, CDR2 YFSETQ. The CDR3 coding sequence is TGCGCCAGCAGCTCCGGGACTAGCGGGGGCGATGAGCAGTTCTTC. It translates to CASSSGTSGGDEQFF.